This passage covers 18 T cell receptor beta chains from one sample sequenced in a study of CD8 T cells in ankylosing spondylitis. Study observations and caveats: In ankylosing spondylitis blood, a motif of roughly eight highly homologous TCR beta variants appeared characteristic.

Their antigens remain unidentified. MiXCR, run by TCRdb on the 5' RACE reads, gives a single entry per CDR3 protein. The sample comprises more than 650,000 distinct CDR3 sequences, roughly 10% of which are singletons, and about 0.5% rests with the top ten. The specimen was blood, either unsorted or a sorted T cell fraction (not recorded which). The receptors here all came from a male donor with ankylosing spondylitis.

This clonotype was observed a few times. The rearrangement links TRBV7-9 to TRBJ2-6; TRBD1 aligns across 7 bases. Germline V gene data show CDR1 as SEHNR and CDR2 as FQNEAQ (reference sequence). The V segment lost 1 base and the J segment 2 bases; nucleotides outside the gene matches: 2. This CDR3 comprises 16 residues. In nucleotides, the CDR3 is TGTGCCAGCAGCTTAGACAGGGGCCCTGGGGCCAACGTCCTGACTTTC. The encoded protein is CASSLDRGPGANVLTF.

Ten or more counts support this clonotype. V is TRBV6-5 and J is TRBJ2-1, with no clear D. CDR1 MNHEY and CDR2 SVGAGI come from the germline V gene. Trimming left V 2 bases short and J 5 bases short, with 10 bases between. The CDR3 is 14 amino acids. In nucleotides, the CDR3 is TGTGCCAGCAGTTACCGCGGACCTAACAATGAGCAGTTCTTC. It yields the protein CASSYRGPNNEQFF.

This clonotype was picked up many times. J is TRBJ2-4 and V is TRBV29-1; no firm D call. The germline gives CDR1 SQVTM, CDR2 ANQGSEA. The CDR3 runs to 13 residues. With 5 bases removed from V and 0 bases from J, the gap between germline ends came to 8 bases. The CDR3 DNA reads TGCAGCGTTTCTGATCTAGCCAAAAACATTCAGTACTTC. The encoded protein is CSVSDLAKNIQYF.

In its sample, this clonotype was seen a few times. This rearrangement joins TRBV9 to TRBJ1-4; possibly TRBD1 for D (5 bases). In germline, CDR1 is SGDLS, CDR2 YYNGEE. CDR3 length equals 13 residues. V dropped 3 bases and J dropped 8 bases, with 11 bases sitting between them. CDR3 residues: CASSGGPWEKLFF. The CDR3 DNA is TGTGCCAGCAGCGGGGGACCCTGGGAAAAACTGTTTTTT.

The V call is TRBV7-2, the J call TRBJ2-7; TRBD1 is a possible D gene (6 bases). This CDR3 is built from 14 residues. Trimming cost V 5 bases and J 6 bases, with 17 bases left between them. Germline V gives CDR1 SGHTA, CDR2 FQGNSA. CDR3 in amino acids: CASSPQQGLGEQYF. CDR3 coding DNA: TGTGCCAGCAGCCCCCAACAGGGTTTGGGCGAGCAGTACTTC.

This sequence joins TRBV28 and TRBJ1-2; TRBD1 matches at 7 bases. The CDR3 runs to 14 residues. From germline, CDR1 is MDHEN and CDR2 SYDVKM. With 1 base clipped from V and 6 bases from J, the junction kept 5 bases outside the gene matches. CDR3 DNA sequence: TGTGCCAGCAGTTTATCGACAGGGATGAATGGCTACACCTTC. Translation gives CASSLSTGMNGYTF.

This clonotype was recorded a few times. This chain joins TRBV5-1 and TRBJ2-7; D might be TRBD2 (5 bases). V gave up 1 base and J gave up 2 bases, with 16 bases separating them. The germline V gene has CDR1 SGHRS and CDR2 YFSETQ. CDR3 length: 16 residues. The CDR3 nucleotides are TGCGCCAGCAGCTTGAGGGCCGACGGGGTCGCCTACGAGCAGTACTTC. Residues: CASSLRADGVAYEQYF.

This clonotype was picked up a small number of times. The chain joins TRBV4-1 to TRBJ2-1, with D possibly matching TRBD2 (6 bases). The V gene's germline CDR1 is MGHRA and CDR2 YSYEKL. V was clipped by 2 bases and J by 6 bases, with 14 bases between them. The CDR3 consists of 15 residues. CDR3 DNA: TGCGCCAGCAGCCAAACGGGGTTGGGGGGCAATGAGCAGTTCTTC. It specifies CASSQTGLGGNEQFF.

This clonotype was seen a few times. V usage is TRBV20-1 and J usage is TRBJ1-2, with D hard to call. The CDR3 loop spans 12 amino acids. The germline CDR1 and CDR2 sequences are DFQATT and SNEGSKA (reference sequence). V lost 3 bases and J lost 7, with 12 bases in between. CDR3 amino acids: CSASPGERGYTF. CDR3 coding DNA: TGCAGTGCTAGTCCCGGGGAACGTGGCTACACCTTC.

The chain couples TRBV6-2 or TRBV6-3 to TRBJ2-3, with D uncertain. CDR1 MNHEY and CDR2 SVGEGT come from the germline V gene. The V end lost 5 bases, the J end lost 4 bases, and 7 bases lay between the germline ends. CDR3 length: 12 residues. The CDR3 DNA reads TGTGCCAGCAGTAATCCTGCAGATACGCAGTATTTT. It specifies CASSNPADTQYF.

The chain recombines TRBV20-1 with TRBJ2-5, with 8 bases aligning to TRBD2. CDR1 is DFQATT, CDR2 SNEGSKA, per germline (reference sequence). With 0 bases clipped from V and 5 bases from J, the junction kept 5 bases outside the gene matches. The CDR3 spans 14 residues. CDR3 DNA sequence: TGCAGTGCTAGAGATTGGCGACTAGCGGAGACCCAGTACTTC. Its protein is CSARDWRLAETQYF.

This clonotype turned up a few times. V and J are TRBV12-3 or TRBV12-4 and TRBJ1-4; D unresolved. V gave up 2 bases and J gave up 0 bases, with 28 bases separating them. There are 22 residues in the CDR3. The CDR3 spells CASSLRRRYLGFGQTTNEKLFF. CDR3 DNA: TGTGCCAGCAGTTTAAGGAGGCGATACCTTGGTTTCGGGCAGACAACTAATGAAAAACTGTTTTTT.

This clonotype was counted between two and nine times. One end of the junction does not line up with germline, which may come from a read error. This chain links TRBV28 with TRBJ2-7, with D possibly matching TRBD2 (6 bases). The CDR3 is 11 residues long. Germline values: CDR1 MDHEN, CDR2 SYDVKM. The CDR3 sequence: CASSLGGTKDF. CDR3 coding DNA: TGTGCCAGCAGTTTAGGAGGGACGAAAGACTTC.

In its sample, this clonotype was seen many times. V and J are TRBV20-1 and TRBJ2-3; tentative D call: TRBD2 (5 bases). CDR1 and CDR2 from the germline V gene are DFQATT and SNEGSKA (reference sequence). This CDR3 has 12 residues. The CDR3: CSPELDTDTQYF. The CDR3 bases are TGCAGCCCAGAACTAGACACAGATACGCAGTATTTT.

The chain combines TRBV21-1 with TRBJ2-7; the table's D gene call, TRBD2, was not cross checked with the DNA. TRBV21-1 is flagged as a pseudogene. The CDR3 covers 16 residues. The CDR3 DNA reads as TGTGCCAGCAGCGGGGAGGGGGAGGCCCTTGCCTACGAGCAGTACTTC. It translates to CASSGEGEALAYEQYF.

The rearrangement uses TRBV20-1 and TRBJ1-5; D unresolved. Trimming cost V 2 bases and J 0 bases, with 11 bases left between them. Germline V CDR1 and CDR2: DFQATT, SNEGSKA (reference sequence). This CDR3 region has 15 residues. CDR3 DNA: TGCAGTGCTAGACCTGGACGGTTTAGCAATCAGCCCCAGCATTTT. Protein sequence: CSARPGRFSNQPQHF.

CDR3 sequence: CSASGGIDEQFF. The DNA for the CDR3 is TGCAGTGCTAGCGGAGGGATCGATGAGCAGTTCTTC. V is TRBV20-1 and J is TRBJ2-1; D possibly corresponds to TRBD2 (6 bases). The length of the CDR3 is 12 residues. Deletions cut 3 bases from V and 8 bases from J, with 11 bases between. The V gene's germline CDR1 is DFQATT and CDR2 SNEGSKA (reference sequence).

The CDR3 nucleotides read TGTGCCAGCAGCCAAGATGGGGGGACAGGCACTAACTATGGCTACACCTTC. Amino acids: CASSQDGGTGTNYGYTF. The gene calls are TRBV4-2 and TRBJ1-2; 8 bases are a match to TRBD1. Trimming cost V 0 bases and J 0 bases; bases outside gene matches: 6. Germline CDR1 is LGHNA and CDR2 is YNFKEQ. The length of the CDR3 is 17 residues.